This T cell receptor beta chain comes out of a study of shared clonotypes between healthy human individuals. Trimming cost V 6 bases and J 8 bases, with 5 bases left between them. Germline V gene lookup returns CDR1 SEHNR and CDR2 FQNEAQ (reference sequence). The CDR3 runs 10 residues. Study-wide points: A few donors showed sharing of about 5.5% of naive CD4 clonotypes. Against clonotypes common to all four donors, non-shared ones had lower generation probabilities.

The table lists this clone with a count of one. Its antigen is currently unknown. The identical CDR3 is also encoded by other nucleotide sequences in the sample. CD45RO-negative cells were positively selected for CCR7, leaving out terminally differentiated effector memory CD45RA+ cells. Authors' analysis steps: Junction-only sequences without quality scores were provided by ImmunoSEQ, so filtering was different. Profiling relied on immunoSEQ multiplex PCR, and the TCRdb table lists in-frame clones only, not all of them. That table gives V, J and clone size, and the DNA gave D and trimming. Among millions of clones listed, about 95% were seen once.

This rearrangement joins TRBV7-9 to TRBJ2-1; maybe TRBD2 (5 bases). This TCR was recovered from a man younger than 35 in good health. Sequenced: naive CD8+ T cells sorted from blood. The CDR3 sequence is CASREDEQFF. CDR3 bases: TGTGCCAGCAGGGAGGATGAGCAGTTCTTC.